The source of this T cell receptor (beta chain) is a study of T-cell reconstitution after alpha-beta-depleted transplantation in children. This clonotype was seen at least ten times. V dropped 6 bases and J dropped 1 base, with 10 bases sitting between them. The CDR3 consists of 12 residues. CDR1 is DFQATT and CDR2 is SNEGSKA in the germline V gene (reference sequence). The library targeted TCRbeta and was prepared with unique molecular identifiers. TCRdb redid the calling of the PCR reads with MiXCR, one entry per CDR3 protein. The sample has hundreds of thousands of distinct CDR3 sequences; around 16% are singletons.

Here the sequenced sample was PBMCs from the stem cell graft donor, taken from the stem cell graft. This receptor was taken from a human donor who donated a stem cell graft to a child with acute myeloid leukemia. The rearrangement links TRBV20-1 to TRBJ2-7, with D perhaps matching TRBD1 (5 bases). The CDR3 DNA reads TGCAGTGCCCAAGGGGCTTCCTACGAGCAGTACTTC. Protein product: CSAQGASYEQYF.